These T cell receptor beta chains were read from a single sample in a study of T cells expressing NK-cell markers. TCRdb reanalyzed the 5' RACE reads and collapses them to one entry per CDR3 protein, without DNA. The sample has about 260,000 distinct CDR3 sequences. The sample comprised blood T cells: a sorted CD56 or NKG2C T cell subset, CD4+ or CD8+ T cells, or bulk PBMC T cells (not recorded which). Every receptor here comes from a man aged 18 to 30 in good health. Both conserved end residues are part of each CDR3.

TRBJ1-5 TRBV27 14 CASTGTGGQQPQHF
TRBJ2-1 TRBV11-2 16 CASSLDGPARYNEQFF
TRBJ1-1 TRBV19 15 CASSARQGQVPEAFF
TRBJ1-3 TRBV30 16 CAWSGGQGSYGNTIYF
TRBJ2-2 TRBV30 16 CAWRIGLAEFTGELFF
TRBJ1-5 TRBV20-1 15 CSAARGTGGNQPQHF
TRBJ2-3 TRBV5-1 15 CASSVHGTGGDTQYF
TRBJ1-6 TRBV18 15 CASSPQGPEISPLHF
TRBJ1-2 TRBV24-1 14 CATSDFGRAEGYTF
TRBJ2-3 TRBV4-2 18 CASSQETGTADAGDTQYF
TRBJ2-3 TRBV9 16 CASSVAPRLATDTQYF
TRBJ2-5 TRBV27 14 CASSFAFEPETQYF
TRBJ2-1 TRBV11-2 16 CASSWRQGVKYNEQFF
TRBJ2-7 TRBV5-1 15 CASSLAAITRDEQYF
TRBJ2-7 TRBV12-3/TRBV12-4 13 CASTPTAGSEQYF
TRBJ2-5 TRBV12-3/TRBV12-4 16 CASSPGTGVKRETQYF
TRBJ2-1 TRBV7-3 16 CASSLADRAASDEQFF
TRBJ2-1 TRBV12-3/TRBV12-4 17 CASSLLVGGRPYNEQFF
TRBJ2-1 TRBV4-1 16 CASSHFSGSSYNEQFF
TRBJ1-2 TRBV7-9 12 CASSINRDGYTF
TRBJ2-5 TRBV7-7 15 CASSTETGYSETQYF
TRBJ2-5 TRBV2 15 CASRASGRGGETQYF
TRBJ2-5 TRBV7-2 15 CASSLSSGSRETQYF
TRBJ2-1 TRBV3-1 13 CASSQASSGEQFF
TRBJ2-5 TRBV3-1 15 CASSQDFGRAETQYF
TRBJ2-4 TRBV6-5 14 CASSYKGGGNIQYF
TRBJ2-3 TRBV5-1 14 CASSVAGTTDTQYF
TRBJ2-7 TRBV7-2 13 CAVGGQAFYEQYF
TRBJ2-7 TRBV25-1 14 CASSETVAGDEQYF
TRBJ1-2 TRBV12-3/TRBV12-4 12 CASSYREARYTF
TRBJ2-1 TRBV6-5 12 CASRLGDNEQFF
TRBJ2-2 TRBV12-3/TRBV12-4 14 CALGREANTGELFF
TRBJ2-2 TRBV20-1 15 CSARERAGASGELFF
TRBJ1-3 TRBV24-1 17 CATSDGRQGLSGNTIYF
TRBJ2-4 TRBV11-1 17 CASSLAKGLAGGNIQYF
TRBJ2-2 TRBV7-2 14 CASSRTSVTGELFF
TRBJ2-1 TRBV12-3/TRBV12-4 11 CASSRKDEQFF
TRBJ1-4 TRBV7-8 19 CASSKRDRGPTYRNEKLFF
TRBJ2-3 TRBV20-1 13 CSARGQGKDTQYF
TRBJ2-7 TRBV18 17 CASSQLGTSGRLYEQYF
TRBJ2-7 TRBV18 14 CASSPLSERGEQYF
TRBJ2-1 TRBV20-1 13 CSAKTSGLNEQFF
TRBJ1-2 TRBV19 12 CASSPGAGGYTF
TRBJ1-2 TRBV29-1 11 CSTDRSYGYTF
TRBJ2-3 TRBV12-3/TRBV12-4 11 CASSFTDTQYF
TRBJ1-3 TRBV12-3/TRBV12-4 16 CASSPFRDRGGNTIYF
TRBJ2-1 TRBV18 14 CASCRSGAYNEQFF
TRBJ1-2 TRBV24-1 14 CATSDTGTLYGYTF
TRBJ2-5 TRBV11-2 14 CASSSDQGAETQYF
TRBJ2-6 TRBV19 17 CASNPGQGNSGANVLTF
TRBJ2-1 TRBV24-1 13 CATRAFAGDEQFF
TRBJ1-1 TRBV10-3 13 CAISAVKETEAFF
TRBJ1-2 TRBV29-1 13 CSVDRGQVYGYTF
TRBJ2-1 TRBV10-3 13 CATEPGLGSEQFF
TRBJ2-1 TRBV20-1 13 CSASWQPDREQFF
TRBJ1-3 TRBV6-6 12 CASSISRNTIYF
TRBJ2-6 TRBV4-2 15 CASSQSSAGANVLTF
TRBJ1-6 TRBV12-3/TRBV12-4 15 CASRLQTGASSPLHF
TRBJ2-3 TRBV10-3 17 CAISPGTSGRGTDTQYF